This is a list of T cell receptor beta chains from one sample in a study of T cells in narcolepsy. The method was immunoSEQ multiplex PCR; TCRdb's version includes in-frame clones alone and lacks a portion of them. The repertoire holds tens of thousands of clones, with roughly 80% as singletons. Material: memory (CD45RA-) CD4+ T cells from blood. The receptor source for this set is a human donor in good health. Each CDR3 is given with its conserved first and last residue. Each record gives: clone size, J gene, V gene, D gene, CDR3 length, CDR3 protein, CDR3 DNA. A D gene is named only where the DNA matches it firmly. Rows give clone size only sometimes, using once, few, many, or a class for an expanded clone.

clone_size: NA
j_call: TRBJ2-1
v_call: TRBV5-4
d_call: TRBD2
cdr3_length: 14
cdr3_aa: CASSLRVAGDEQFF
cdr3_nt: TGTGCCAGCAGCTTGAGGGTAGCGGGAGATGAGCAGTTCTTC

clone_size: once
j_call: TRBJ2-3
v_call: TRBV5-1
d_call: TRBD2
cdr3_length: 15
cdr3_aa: CASGKNGLAPDTQYF
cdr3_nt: TGCGCCAGCGGAAAAAACGGACTAGCGCCAGATACGCAGTATTTT

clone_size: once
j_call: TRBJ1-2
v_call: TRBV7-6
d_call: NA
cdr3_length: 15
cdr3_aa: CASSSATRKTYGYTF
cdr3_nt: TGTGCCAGCAGCTCAGCAACTCGAAAGACCTATGGCTACACCTTC

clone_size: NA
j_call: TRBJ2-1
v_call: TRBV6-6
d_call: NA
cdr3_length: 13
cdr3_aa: CASSSLPVNEQFF
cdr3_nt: TGTGCCAGCAGTAGCCTCCCCGTGAATGAGCAGTTCTTC

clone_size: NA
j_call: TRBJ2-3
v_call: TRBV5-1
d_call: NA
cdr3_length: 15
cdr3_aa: CASSLDGDKTDTQYF
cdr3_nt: TGCGCCAGCAGCTTGGACGGGGATAAGACAGATACGCAGTATTTT

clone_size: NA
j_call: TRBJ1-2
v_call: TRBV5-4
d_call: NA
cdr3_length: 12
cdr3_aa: CASSPGLYGYTF
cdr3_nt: TGTGCCAGCAGCCCAGGGCTCTATGGCTACACCTTC

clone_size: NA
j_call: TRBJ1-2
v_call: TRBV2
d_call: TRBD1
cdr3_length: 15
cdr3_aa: CASSLIQGGMNGYTF
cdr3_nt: TGTGCCAGCAGTTTAATTCAAGGGGGCATGAATGGCTACACCTTC

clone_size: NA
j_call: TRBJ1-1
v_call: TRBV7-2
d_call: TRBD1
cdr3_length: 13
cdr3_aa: CASSIGTDNKAFF
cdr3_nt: TGTGCCAGCAGCATCGGGACAGATAATAAAGCTTTCTTT

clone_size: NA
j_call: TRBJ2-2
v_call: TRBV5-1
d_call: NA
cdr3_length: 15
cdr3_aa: CASSLPGGDTGELFF
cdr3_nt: TGCGCCAGCAGCTTGCCCGGGGGCGACACCGGGGAGCTGTTTTTT

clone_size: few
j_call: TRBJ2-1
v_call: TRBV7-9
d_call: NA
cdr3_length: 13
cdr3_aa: CASSFEQPYEQFF
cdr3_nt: TGTGCCAGCAGCTTCGAACAGCCCTATGAGCAGTTCTTC

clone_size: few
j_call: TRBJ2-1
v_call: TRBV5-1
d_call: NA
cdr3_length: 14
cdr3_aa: CASSLAGDYNEQFF
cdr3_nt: TGCGCCAGCAGCTTGGCTGGGGATTACAATGAGCAGTTCTTC

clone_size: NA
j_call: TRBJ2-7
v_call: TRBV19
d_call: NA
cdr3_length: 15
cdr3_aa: CASSIAGHSSYEQYF
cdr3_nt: TGTGCCAGTAGTATTGCGGGCCACAGCTCCTACGAGCAGTACTTC

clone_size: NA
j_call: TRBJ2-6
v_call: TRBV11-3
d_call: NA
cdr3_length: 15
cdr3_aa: CASSLGGYGANVLTF
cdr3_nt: TGTGCCAGCAGCTTAGGTGGTTATGGGGCCAACGTCCTGACTTTC

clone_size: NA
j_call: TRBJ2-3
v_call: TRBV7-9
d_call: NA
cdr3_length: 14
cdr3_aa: CASSALGDPDTQYF
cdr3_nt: TGTGCCAGCAGCGCCCTGGGAGACCCAGATACGCAGTATTTT

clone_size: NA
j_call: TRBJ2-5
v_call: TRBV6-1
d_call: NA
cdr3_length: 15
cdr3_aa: CASSESPSGQETQYF
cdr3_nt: TGTGCCAGCAGTGAATCACCCAGCGGTCAAGAGACCCAGTACTTC

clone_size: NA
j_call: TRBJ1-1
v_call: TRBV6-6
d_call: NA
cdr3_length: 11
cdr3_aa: CASSEITEAFF
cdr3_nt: TGTGCCAGCAGTGAGATCACTGAAGCTTTCTTT

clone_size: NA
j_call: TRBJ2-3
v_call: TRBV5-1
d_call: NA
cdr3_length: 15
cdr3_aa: CASSWRAGGTDTQYF
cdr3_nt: TGCGCCAGCAGCTGGAGGGCAGGGGGCACAGATACGCAGTATTTT

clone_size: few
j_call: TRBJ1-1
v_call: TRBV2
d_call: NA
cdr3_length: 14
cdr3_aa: CASSELTANTEAFF
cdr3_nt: TGTGCCAGCAGTGAACTTACAGCCAACACTGAAGCTTTCTTT

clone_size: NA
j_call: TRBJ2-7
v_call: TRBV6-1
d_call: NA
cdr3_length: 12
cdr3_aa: CASSELGYEQYF
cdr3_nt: TGTGCCAGCAGTGAATTGGGTTACGAGCAGTACTTC

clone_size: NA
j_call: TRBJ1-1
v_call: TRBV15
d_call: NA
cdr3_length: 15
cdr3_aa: CATIRDSIRSTEAFF
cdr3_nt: TGTGCCACCATAAGGGACTCCATAAGGTCCACTGAAGCTTTCTTT

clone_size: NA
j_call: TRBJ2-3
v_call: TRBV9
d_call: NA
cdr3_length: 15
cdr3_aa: CASSAGAVGTDTQYF
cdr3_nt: TGTGCCAGCAGCGCCGGAGCGGTGGGTACAGATACGCAGTATTTT

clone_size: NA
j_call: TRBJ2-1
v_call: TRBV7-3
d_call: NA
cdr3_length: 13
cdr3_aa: CASSLNGNNEQFF
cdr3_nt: TGTGCCAGCAGCTTAAACGGGAACAATGAGCAGTTCTTC

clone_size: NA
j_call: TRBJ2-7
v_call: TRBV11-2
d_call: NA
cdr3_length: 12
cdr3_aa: CASRRDWGEQYF
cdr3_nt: TGTGCCAGCAGACGGGACTGGGGCGAGCAGTACTTC

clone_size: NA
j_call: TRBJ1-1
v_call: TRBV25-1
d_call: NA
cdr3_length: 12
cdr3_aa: CASSEYGGPAFF
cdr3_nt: TGTGCCAGCAGTGAATATGGGGGGCCAGCTTTCTTT

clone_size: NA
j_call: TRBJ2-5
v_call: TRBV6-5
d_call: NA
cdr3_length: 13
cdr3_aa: CASSSRQGGTQYF
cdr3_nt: TGTGCCAGCAGCAGCCGCCAGGGGGGGACCCAGTACTTC

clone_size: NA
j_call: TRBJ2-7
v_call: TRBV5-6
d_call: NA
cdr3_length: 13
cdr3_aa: CASSTTIFYEQYF
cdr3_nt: TGTGCCAGCAGCACAACTATATTCTACGAGCAGTACTTC

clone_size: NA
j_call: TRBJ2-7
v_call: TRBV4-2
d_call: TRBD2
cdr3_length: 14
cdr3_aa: CASSQDLAAYEQYF
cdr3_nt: TGTGCCAGCAGCCAAGATCTAGCGGCCTACGAGCAGTACTTC

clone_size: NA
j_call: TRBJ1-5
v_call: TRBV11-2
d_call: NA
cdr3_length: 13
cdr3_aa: CASSFGGNQPQHF
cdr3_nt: TGTGCCAGCAGCTTCGGGGGGAATCAGCCCCAGCATTTT

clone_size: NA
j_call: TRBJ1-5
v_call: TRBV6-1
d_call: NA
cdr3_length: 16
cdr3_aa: CASSARIGVSNQPQHF
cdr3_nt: TGTGCCAGCAGTGCCCGGATAGGGGTGAGCAATCAGCCCCAGCATTTT

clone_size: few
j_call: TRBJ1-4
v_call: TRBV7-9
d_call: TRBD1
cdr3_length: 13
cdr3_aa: CASSRSDRPGLFF
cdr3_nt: TGTGCCAGCAGCCGATCGGACAGGCCGGGACTGTTTTTT

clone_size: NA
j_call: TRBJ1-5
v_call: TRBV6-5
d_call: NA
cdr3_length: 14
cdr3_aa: CAVNGGVLNQPQHF
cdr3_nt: TGTGCCGTAAATGGGGGGGTTTTAAATCAGCCCCAGCATTTT